The next 15 T cell receptor beta chains were all read from a single sample in a study of molecular identifiers for immune sequencing clone quantification. MiXCR, run by TCRdb on the PCR reads, gives a single entry per CDR3 protein. In the table there are approximately 670,000 distinct CDR3 sequences, 20% of which are singletons. The specimen was naive CD8+ T cells from blood, with Jurkat cell RNA spiked in. This sample's subset: FACS-sorted CD8+CD4-CCR7+CD45RA+ naive T cells. Source of these receptors: a human donor in good health. Some libraries in this study had Jurkat cell RNA spiked in.

In its sample, this clonotype was seen many times. The V call is TRBV7-2, the J call TRBJ1-4; unclear D gene. Per germline, CDR1 SGHTA and CDR2 FQGNSA. The length of the CDR3 is 17 residues. The V and J ends lost 1 base and 0 bases respectively, with 12 bases between them. The CDR3 region has the DNA TGTGCCAGCAGCTTAGGGCCTTCGGAGGCAACTAATGAAAAACTGTTTTTT. This sequence encodes CASSLGPSEATNEKLFF.

This clonotype was observed a handful of times. A much larger clone differs from this one at a single base, so this may be a read error. The V gene is TRBV5-1, the J gene TRBJ2-7, with TRBD1 matching 9 bases. The CDR3 totals 15 residues. CDR1 is SGHRS, CDR2 YFSETQ, per germline. The CDR3 DNA follows: TGCGCCAGCAGCTTGGGTGGACAGGGGACCTACGGGCAGTACTTC. Its protein product is CASSLGGQGTYGQYF. Complete variable domain (other parts from reference TRBV5-1 and TRBJ2-7): KAGVTQTPRYLIKTRGQQVTLSCSPISGHRSVSWYQQTPGQGLQFLFEYFSETQRNKGNFPGRFSGRQFSNSRSEMNVSTLELGDSALYLCASSLGGQGTYGQYFGPGTRLTVT.

This clonotype showed up many times. This chain links TRBV24-1 with TRBJ2-1, with D perhaps matching TRBD2 (5 bases). V was clipped by 4 bases and J by 7 bases, with 25 bases between them. This CDR3 region has 18 residues. In germline, CDR1 is KGHDR, CDR2 SFDVKD. The chain's CDR3 is CATSESPGKTSGENEQFF. The DNA of the CDR3 is TGTGCCACCAGTGAGTCGCCGGGGAAAACCTCCGGAGAGAATGAGCAGTTCTTC.

The V and J genes are TRBV20-1 and TRBJ2-7; 12 bases match TRBD2. This CDR3 comprises 17 residues. J was trimmed by 7 bases and V by 1 base; bases with no gene match: 14. CDR1 is DFQATT, CDR2 SNEGSKA, per germline (reference sequence). CDR3 sequence (DNA): TGCAGTGCTAGAGTTCCGCTAGCGGGAGGGCCAACGCAGGAGCAGTACTTC. This codes for CSARVPLAGGPTQEQYF.

There are many counts of this clonotype. The V and J genes are TRBV7-8 and TRBJ1-5; unclear D gene. This CDR3 is built from 15 residues. Trimming took off 4 bases at V and 0 bases at J, with 10 bases between the two ends. The germline CDR1 and CDR2 sequences are SGHVS and FQNEAQ. CDR3 region: CASSSRTYSNQPQHF. The DNA of the CDR3 is TGTGCCAGCAGCTCTAGAACGTATAGCAATCAGCCCCAGCATTTT.

This clonotype was recorded a few times. V and J are TRBV6-6 and TRBJ2-2; 10 nucleotides line up with TRBD1. With 3 bases clipped from V and 6 bases from J, the junction kept 10 bases outside the gene matches. The CDR3 is 17 residues long. Germline V lookup: CDR1 MNHNY, CDR2 SVGAGI (reference sequence). CDR3 nucleotide sequence: TGTGCCAGCAGTTATCCGGGACAGGGGATTAACCCCGGGGAGCTGTTTTTT. It specifies CASSYPGQGINPGELFF.

Worth noting for this clonotype: A much bigger clone sits one base away, suggesting this may be a read error. The conserved phenylalanine or tryptophan is not found at the CDR3 terminus, so this likely reflects a read error. This chain connects TRBV4-3 to TRBJ1-1; D not certain. CDR1 and CDR2 (germline): LGHNA, YSLEER. Trimming left V 4 bases short and J 4 bases short, with 16 bases between. The CDR3 is 15 amino acids. The chain's CDR3 is CASSPSGGPPTEAFL. CDR3 sequence (DNA): TGCGCCAGCAGCCCCTCGGGAGGGCCCCCCACTGAAGCTTTCCTT.

This clonotype was observed a single time. At one of its ends the junction is not consistent with the germline gene, which may arise from a read error. The rearrangement uses TRBV12-3 or TRBV12-4 and TRBJ2-7, with 7 bases matching TRBD1. This CDR3 is built from 13 residues. CDR3 nucleotides: TGTGCCGGCAGCTGGACAGGCGATCACGAGCAGTACTTC. Residues: CAGSWTGDHEQYF.

This clonotype has ten or more counts. The V call is TRBV24-1, the J call TRBJ1-2, with unresolved D. The CDR3 is 10 amino acids. The V gene lost 12 bases and the J gene lost 11 bases, with 15 bases spanning the gap. Germline V gene sequence: CDR1 KGHDR, CDR2 SFDVKD. The CDR3 is CAANRLMYTF. The CDR3, as DNA: TGTGCCGCCAACCGTCTAATGTACACCTTC.

The chain combines TRBV21-1 with TRBJ2-5; the table gives TRBD2 as D, unverified against the DNA. TRBV21-1 has pseudogene status. The CDR3 is 16 residues long. CDR3 protein: CASSTHPVQREETQYF. Written as DNA, the CDR3 is TGTGCCAGCAGCACCCACCCAGTCCAGCGGGAAGAGACCCAGTACTTC.

The genes are TRBV27 and TRBJ1-2, with D tentatively TRBD1 (5 bases). Germline CDR1 MNHEY, CDR2 SMNVEV (reference sequence). This CDR3 is 16 amino acids long. V was clipped by 0 bases and J by 1 base, with 12 bases between them. The DNA of the CDR3 is TGTGCCAGCAGTTTATCGGTGGCAGGGCTTAACTATGGCTACACCTTC. It codes for CASSLSVAGLNYGYTF.

The chain combines TRBV6-7 with TRBJ2-7, with D perhaps TRBD1 (6 bases). TRBV6-7 is an ORF, and what it does is uncertain. The CDR3 is 15 residues long. V was trimmed by 5 bases and J by 1 base, leaving 15 bases between them. This CDR3 reads CASSVRQALSYEQYF. The CDR3 nucleotides are TGTGCCAGCAGTGTTCGACAGGCCCTATCCTACGAGCAGTACTTC.

This clonotype was recorded many times. The V and J genes are TRBV9 and TRBJ2-5; 8 positions agree with TRBD2. J gave up 6 bases and V 4 bases, and 8 bases lay outside the gene matches. CDR3 length: 14 residues. Germline-derived CDR1 and CDR2 are SGDLS and YYNGEE. CDR3 amino acids: CASSPPAGGQTQYF. CDR3 DNA sequence: TGTGCCAGCAGCCCCCCCGCGGGGGGTCAGACCCAGTACTTC.

This clonotype was counted many times. The rearrangement links TRBV20-1 to TRBJ1-3; D is uncertain. V lost 0 bases to trimming and J lost 0 bases, with 6 bases between them. This CDR3 has 14 amino acids. Germline V gene lookup returns CDR1 DFQATT and CDR2 SNEGSKA (reference sequence). CDR3 protein: CSARDSGSGNTIYF. The CDR3 DNA follows: TGCAGTGCTAGAGATAGTGGCTCTGGAAACACCATATATTTT.

This clonotype showed up many times. The chain is built from TRBV15 and TRBJ2-3; D may be TRBD1 (5 bases). Germline V gives CDR1 LNHNV, CDR2 YYDKDF (reference sequence). Trimming took 0 bases from V and 4 from J, leaving 11 bases between them. The CDR3 length is 15 residues. The CDR3 nucleotides read TGTGCCACCAGCAGAGAGACAGATTCGTCAGATACGCAGTATTTT. This codes for CATSRETDSSDTQYF.